This T cell receptor beta chain emerged from a study of T cell changes during pregnancy in multiple sclerosis. Trimming stripped 3 bases from V and 0 bases from J, with 15 bases between. This CDR3 has 16 amino acids. Sequencing used immunoSEQ multiplex PCR; TCRdb keeps in-frame clones, though not all of them. The repertoire includes about 36,000 clones, about 88% of them detected once, and 0.5% to 0.65% sits in the top ten. This TCR was sampled from a female donor with multiple sclerosis, enrolled in a pregnancy study. Sequenced material: CD4+ T cells from peripheral blood mononuclear cells, taken in the first trimester of pregnancy. V is TRBV23-1 and J is TRBJ2-7; the D gene is possibly TRBD2 (6 bases). TRBV23-1 is sorted into the ORF group, with uncertain function. CDR3 region: CASSHPREDGSYEQYF. CDR3 DNA: TGCGCCAGCAGTCACCCAAGGGAGGACGGCTCCTACGAGCAGTACTTC.